These 4 T cell receptor beta chains were sequenced from one sample in a study of blood T cell repertoires in COVID-19. The assay was immunoSEQ multiplex PCR, and TCRdb's table has in-frame clones only and misses some. Of about 200,000 clones in the sample, roughly 90% were seen once. The specimen was peripheral blood. The receptors shown here come from a man in his thirties or forties who had recovered from COVID-19.

This clone was recorded only once. The gene calls are TRBV2 and TRBJ1-6, with 7 positions matching TRBD1. Germline V gene sequence: CDR1 SNHLY, CDR2 FYNNEI. With V trimmed by 10 bases and J by 8 bases, 20 bases remained unmatched. This CDR3 comprises 17 residues. CDR3 in amino acids: CATPALSTQGRDSPLHF. CDR3 nucleotide sequence: TGTGCCACCCCAGCCCTTTCGACACAGGGGCGGGATTCACCCCTCCACTTT.

The CDR3 bases are TGTGCCAGCAGCTTTTCTGGGGGCGCAAACTACAATGAGCAGTTCTTC. This encodes CASSFSGGANYNEQFF. The chain uses TRBV11-2 and TRBJ2-1, with a tentative D call TRBD1 (6 bases). Germline V gives CDR1 SGHAT, CDR2 FQNNGV. With 3 bases removed from V and 3 bases from J, the gap between germline ends came to 15 bases. The CDR3 extends over 16 amino acids.

The V and J genes are TRBV9 and TRBJ2-3; 11 nucleotides match TRBD2. V shed 6 bases and J 1 base; nucleotides not matched to a gene: 4. The CDR3 spans 15 residues. CDR1 and CDR2 (germline): SGDLS, YYNGEE. CDR3 in DNA: TGTGCCAGCACTCTAGCGGGGGGTGGCACAGATACGCAGTATTTT. Amino acids: CASTLAGGGTDTQYF.

This chain connects TRBV30 to TRBJ1-5; unclear D gene. The germline V and J ends were trimmed by 0 bases and 4 bases, with 10 bases remaining between them. The germline CDR1 and CDR2 sequences are GTSNPN and SVGIG (reference sequence). This CDR3 has 14 amino acids. CDR3 residues: CAWSVRGRNQPQHF. In nucleotides, the CDR3 is TGTGCCTGGAGTGTACGAGGGAGGAATCAGCCCCAGCATTTT.